Described below is a single T cell receptor beta chain sequence and its context. The CDR3 is 13 amino acids. The V segment lost 4 bases and the J segment 7 bases; nucleotides outside the gene matches: 3. The germline CDR1 and CDR2 sequences are DFQATT and SNEGSKA (reference sequence). The sample belongs to a study of T cells in Graves' hyperthyroidism and ophthalmopathy. Study-level information: Peripheral blood was secured at the point of initial diagnosis, before any treatment.

Uncontrolled infection, other autoimmune disease, pregnancy or lactation barred patients from enrollment. Blood was drawn at first hyperthyroidism diagnosis, before any ophthalmopathy symptoms. TCR beta CDR3 regions were amplified from RNA transcripts. TCR CDR3 underwent first-round RT-PCR with the HTBI primer set. TCRdb re-derived calls from the multiplex PCR reads in MiXCR, one entry per CDR3 protein. This sample has 650,000 to 850,000 distinct CDR3 sequences; 18% occur once, and the top ten carry 16%. This receptor was identified in a woman aged 45 to 65 with Graves' hyperthyroidism that later progressed to Graves' ophthalmopathy. V and J are TRBV20-1 and TRBJ2-2, with 10 bases aligning to TRBD2. The sequenced sample consisted of blood. The CDR3 region is CSATTSGDGELFF. DNA of the CDR3: TGCAGTGCTACAACTAGCGGGGACGGGGAGCTGTTTTTT.